Shown below are 10 T cell receptor beta chains from a single sample sequenced in a study of cytomegalovirus exposure and HLA in healthy donors. Both 60 Vbeta primers and 13 Jbeta primers went into the PCR. The data were produced by immunoSEQ multiplex PCR, yet TCRdb's version contains in-frame clones alone and is incomplete. The table lists some 130,000 clones, roughly four fifths of them singletons. The sequencing sample was made of PBMCs. The receptors originated from a woman aged 50 to 65 in good health and CMV-seropositive.

The chain combines TRBV5-6 with TRBJ2-1, with 7 bases fitting TRBD1. Trimming took 1 base from V and 4 from J; bases not matched to a gene: 2. The CDR3 has 14 amino acids. Per germline, CDR1 SGHDT and CDR2 YYEEEE. The chain's CDR3 is CASSLTTGYNEQFF. CDR3 nucleotides: TGTGCCAGCAGCTTGACGACAGGGTACAATGAGCAGTTCTTC.

The V call is TRBV23-1, the J call TRBJ2-7; weak D call: TRBD1 (6 bases). TRBV23-1 counts as an open reading frame of uncertain function. The CDR3 has 13 residues. Deletions cut 7 bases from V and 6 bases from J, with 16 bases between. In nucleotides, the CDR3 is TGCGCCAGCAACCGGACAGCGCCTCGCGAGCAGTACTTC. The encoded protein is CASNRTAPREQYF.

J is TRBJ1-1 and V is TRBV30, with 10 bases that match TRBD1. V was clipped by 1 base and J by 2 bases; unmatched bases: 4. This CDR3 region has 15 residues. The germline V gene encodes CDR1 GTSNPN and CDR2 SVGIG (reference sequence). In nucleotides, the CDR3 is TGTGCCTGGAGTGGGGGGACAGGGGTTAACACTGAAGCTTTCTTT. Its protein product is CAWSGGTGVNTEAFF.

The V call is TRBV4-1, the J call TRBJ1-6, with D possibly matching TRBD1 (6 bases). This CDR3 region has 15 residues. Germline lookup yields CDR1 MGHRA and CDR2 YSYEKL. Deletions cut 4 bases from V and 8 bases from J, with 15 bases between. CDR3 in DNA: TGCGCCAGCAGCCCCTGGGGCAGGGGTGATTCACCCCTCCACTTT. Amino acids: CASSPWGRGDSPLHF.

J is TRBJ2-3 and V is TRBV27; D gene uncertain. Germline CDR1 MNHEY, CDR2 SMNVEV (reference sequence). This CDR3 comprises 13 residues. Trimming left V 3 bases short and J 2 bases short, with 6 bases between. In DNA form, the CDR3 reads TGTGCCAGCAGTTTCGGAGACACAGATACGCAGTATTTT. Residues: CASSFGDTDTQYF.

The chain uses TRBV11-2 and TRBJ2-5; 14 nucleotides match TRBD2. This CDR3 has 16 residues. V lost 4 bases, J lost 4 bases, and 5 bases stayed unmatched. Germline CDR1 reads SGHAT; CDR2 reads FQNNGV. The CDR3, as DNA: TGTGCCAGCAGCTCAGGGACTAGCGGGAGAGGAGAGACCCAGTACTTC. Encoded protein: CASSSGTSGRGETQYF.

This chain links TRBV27 with TRBJ2-1; TRBD2 is a possible D gene (6 bases). The CDR3 totals 14 residues. Germline CDR1 is MNHEY and CDR2 is SMNVEV (reference sequence). V was pared by 7 bases and J by 6 bases, with 16 bases between. In DNA, the CDR3 is TGTGCCAGCACTCCTAGGACGGGGGTCAATGAGCAGTTCTTC. As protein: CASTPRTGVNEQFF.

V is TRBV15 and J is TRBJ2-3; a weak D match, TRBD2 (6 bases). Germline V gene sequence: CDR1 LNHNV, CDR2 YYDKDF (reference sequence). This CDR3 contains 15 residues. V dropped 1 base and J dropped 4 bases, with 12 bases sitting between them. The CDR3 DNA follows: TGTGCCACCAGCAGAGCCCCGACTAGATCAGATACGCAGTATTTT. Its protein is CATSRAPTRSDTQYF.

This clone occurred a few times. The genes are TRBV7-6 and TRBJ2-3, with 7 bases that match TRBD2. J lost 2 bases, V lost 1 base, and 3 bases had no gene match. Germline V gene lookup returns CDR1 SGHVS and CDR2 FNYEAQ. The CDR3 is 15 residues long. The CDR3 loop is CASSLVAGDTDTQYF. The CDR3 coding sequence is TGTGCCAGCAGCTTAGTGGCGGGGGACACAGATACGCAGTATTTT.

CDR3 nucleotides: TGTGCCAGCACCGGCAGGGGGCATGGCTACACCTTC. Translation gives CASTGRGHGYTF. The chain recombines TRBV9 with TRBJ1-2, with 8 bases matching TRBD1. With 6 bases clipped from V and 6 bases from J, the junction kept 4 bases outside the gene matches. This CDR3 spans 12 amino acids. Germline-derived CDR1 and CDR2 are SGDLS and YYNGEE.